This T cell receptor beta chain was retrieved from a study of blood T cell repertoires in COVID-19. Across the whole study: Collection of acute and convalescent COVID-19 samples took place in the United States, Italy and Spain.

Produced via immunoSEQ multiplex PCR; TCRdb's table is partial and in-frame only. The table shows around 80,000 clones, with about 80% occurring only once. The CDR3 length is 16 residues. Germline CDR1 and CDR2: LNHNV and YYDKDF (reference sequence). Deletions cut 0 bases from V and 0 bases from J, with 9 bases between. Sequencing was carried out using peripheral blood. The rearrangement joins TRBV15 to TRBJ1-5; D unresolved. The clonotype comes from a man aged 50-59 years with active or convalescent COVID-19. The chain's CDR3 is CATSRDAADSNQPQHF. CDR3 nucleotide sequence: TGTGCCACCAGCAGAGATGCTGCAGATAGCAATCAGCCCCAGCATTTT.